This is a list of T cell receptor beta chains from one sample in a study of cytomegalovirus exposure and HLA in healthy donors. Data came from immunoSEQ multiplex PCR; TCRdb stores just in-frame clones and leaves some out. The sample yields about 120,000 clones, roughly four fifths seen once. The sequenced material came from PBMCs. The receptors derive from a woman younger than 45 in good health and CMV-seropositive. CDR3s include the opening cysteine and the closing phenylalanine or tryptophan. D genes are given only for firm matches. Clone size is given for some rows only: seen once, a few or many times, or a class if the clone is expanded.

v_call	clone_size	j_call	d_call	cdr3_nt	cdr3_aa
TRBV5-4	-	TRBJ1-2	TRBD1	TGTGCCAGCAGCTTGGGGGACAGGGATTATGGCTACACCTTC	CASSLGDRDYGYTF
TRBV11-1	-	TRBJ1-4	TRBD1	TGTGCCAGCAGCCCTCGCGGGACAGTTAATGAAAAACTGTTTTTT	CASSPRGTVNEKLFF
TRBV5-4	-	TRBJ1-2	TRBD1	TGTGCCAGCAGCTTGGAAAGGGGGCAGGGGGCACTTGGCTACACCTTC	CASSLERGQGALGYTF
TRBV4-1	-	TRBJ2-2	TRBD2	TGCGCCAGCAGCCAAGGGGGCGGGGGACCCGGGGAGCTGTTTTTT	CASSQGGGGPGELFF
TRBV27	-	TRBJ1-1	-	TGTGCCAGGCCCTTCCCGGTGGGCTCTGAAGCTTTCTTT	CARPFPVGSEAFF
TRBV15	-	TRBJ2-1	-	TGTGCCACCAGCATAGGGACACCGGTGAATGAGCAGTTCTTC	CATSIGTPVNEQFF
TRBV9	-	TRBJ2-7	TRBD2	TGTGCCAGCAGCGCTGGGGGGGGTATGATTTACAAGCAGTACTTC	CASSAGGGMIYKQYF
TRBV28	-	TRBJ1-2	-	TGTGCCAGCAGTCGAGTAAACAGGGAGGGTGGCTACACCTTC	CASSRVNREGGYTF
TRBV7-2	once	TRBJ2-4	TRBD1	TGTGCCAGCAGCTTAAGTGGACAGGGGTTCCTCGGCAAAAACATTCAGTACTTC	CASSLSGQGFLGKNIQYF
TRBV7-2	-	TRBJ2-7	TRBD2	TGTGCCAGCAGCTTAGCTGGCGGGGGGTTTTACGAGCAGTACTTC	CASSLAGGGFYEQYF
TRBV19	-	TRBJ2-7	TRBD1	TGTGCCAGTAGTGTTGGGACAGGGCAGATCTACGAGCAGTACTTC	CASSVGTGQIYEQYF
TRBV28	-	TRBJ1-2	TRBD1	TGTGCCAGCAGTTTATCACAGGGGACCCCTAACTATGGCTACACCTTC	CASSLSQGTPNYGYTF
TRBV7-2	-	TRBJ2-7	TRBD2	TGTGCCAGCAGCACCAGGCGACTAGCGGGGGGAGGCGAGCAGTACTTC	CASSTRRLAGGGEQYF
TRBV6-1	-	TRBJ2-5	-	TGTGCCACGAACAGCGGTGAGACCCAGTACTTC	CATNSGETQYF
TRBV5-8	-	TRBJ1-1	-	TGTGCCAGCAGCTTGGAACAGGGTGGAGATATGAACACTGAAGCTTTCTTT	CASSLEQGGDMNTEAFF
TRBV18	-	TRBJ1-4	-	TGTGCCAGCTCCCCGGGGTCGTGGACTAGCGTTAATGAAAAACTGTTTTTT	CASSPGSWTSVNEKLFF
TRBV4-3	few	TRBJ2-2	-	TGCGCCAGCAGCCAAGTTATCGGGGAGCTGTTTTTT	CASSQVIGELFF
TRBV28	-	TRBJ2-7	TRBD2	TGTGCCAGCAGTTCCAGCGGGGGGCGGAGCTCCTACGAGCAGTACTTC	CASSSSGGRSSYEQYF
TRBV5-4	few	TRBJ2-3	TRBD1	TGTGCCAGCAGCTTGGCCCGCGGGTGGCTACAGGGGGATACGCAGTATTTT	CASSLARGWLQGDTQYF
TRBV5-6	-	TRBJ2-5	-	TGTGCCAGCAGCTTGGGTGGGGCCACGGAGACCCAGTACTTC	CASSLGGATETQYF
TRBV30	-	TRBJ2-1	TRBD2	TGTGCCTGGAAAGGGGCGGGGGGCCTATACAATGAGCAGTTCTTC	CAWKGAGGLYNEQFF
TRBV4-1	-	TRBJ2-5	TRBD2	TGCGCCAGCAGCCCATCGGGACTAGCATACGAGACCCAGTACTTC	CASSPSGLAYETQYF
TRBV6-6	-	TRBJ1-6	TRBD1	TGTGCCAGCAGTCTCCGGGACAGGGGGCCAAATTCACCCCTCCACTTT	CASSLRDRGPNSPLHF
TRBV29-1	few	TRBJ1-1	TRBD1	TGCAGCGTGGGACAGGGGTGGGGCATGAACACTGAAGCTTTCTTT	CSVGQGWGMNTEAFF
TRBV7-9	few	TRBJ1-1	-	TGTGCCAGCAGCCTCACTACCACTGAAGCTTTCTTT	CASSLTTTEAFF
TRBV5-4	-	TRBJ2-2	-	TGTGCCAGCAGTAATGGACAGAACACCGGGGAGCTGTTTTTT	CASSNGQNTGELFF
TRBV4-3	-	TRBJ1-6	TRBD1	TGCGCCAGCAGCGCAACCGGGACAGGGAGGTCACCCCTCCACTTT	CASSATGTGRSPLHF
TRBV20-1	-	TRBJ2-5	-	TGCAGTGCAGGGGCTAAGACCCAGTACTTC	CSAGAKTQYF
TRBV7-2	-	TRBJ1-1	-	TGTGCCAGCAGCTTATTCCCGGAGTGGGCTGAAGCTTTCTTT	CASSLFPEWAEAFF
TRBV15	-	TRBJ1-5	-	TGTGCCACCAGCAGATCTCCCTCTAGCAATCAGCCCCAGCATTTT	CATSRSPSSNQPQHF
TRBV19	-	TRBJ2-3	TRBD2	TGTGCCAGTAGTATAGATGGGACTAGCGGGACGACTACGCAGTATTTT	CASSIDGTSGTTTQYF
TRBV7-9	-	TRBJ2-5	TRBD2	TGTGCCAGCAGCTCAACCGGGACTACGAAAGAGACCCAGTACTTC	CASSSTGTTKETQYF
TRBV28	-	TRBJ2-5	TRBD2	TGTGCCAGCAGTTTAACCCCTAGCGGGGGGACTATCCCACAAGAGACCCAGTACTTC	CASSLTPSGGTIPQETQYF
TRBV4-2	-	TRBJ2-5	-	TGTGCCAGCAGCCAAGCCTTAGTGTACCAAGAGACCCAGTACTTC	CASSQALVYQETQYF
TRBV7-7	-	TRBJ2-6	-	TGTGCCAGCAGCCCCATTCAGGCTGGGGCCAACGTCCTGACTTTC	CASSPIQAGANVLTF
TRBV2	few	TRBJ2-7	TRBD1	TGTGCCAGCAGATCCGGGACAGAGTCCTACGAGCAGTACTTC	CASRSGTESYEQYF
TRBV19	-	TRBJ1-1	-	TGTGCCAGTAGTATACGGACAGTCGGTGAAGCTTTCTTT	CASSIRTVGEAFF
TRBV4-1	once	TRBJ2-7	TRBD2	TGCGCCAGCAGCCAAGGACTAGCGGGGGGCGCGGAGTCCTACGAGCAGTACTTC	CASSQGLAGGAESYEQYF
TRBV7-6	-	TRBJ1-6	TRBD1	TGTGCCAGCAGCTCCTCCGTCGGGACAGGGGGCTACTCACCCCTCCACTTT	CASSSSVGTGGYSPLHF
TRBV27	-	TRBJ2-3	TRBD2	TGTGCCAGCGGTCCCGGGACTAGCGCAGATACGCAGTATTTT	CASGPGTSADTQYF
TRBV5-5	few	TRBJ2-7	-	TGTGCCAGCAGCTTGGCCGAGACATACTCCTACGAGCAGTACTTC	CASSLAETYSYEQYF
TRBV6-6	once	TRBJ1-6	TRBD1	TGTGCCAGCAGTCGGGACAGAAATTCACCCCTCCACTTT	CASSRDRNSPLHF
TRBV12-5	-	TRBJ2-7	-	TGTGCTAGTGGTTTGGTACTTGGACAATACTACGAGCAGTACTTC	CASGLVLGQYYEQYF
TRBV4-2	-	TRBJ2-2	TRBD1	TGTGCCAGCAGCCAAGATTACAGGGGGAACGGGGAGCTGTTTTTT	CASSQDYRGNGELFF
TRBV4-3	-	TRBJ1-5	TRBD1	TGCGCCAGCAGCCAAGAGCCCCCCGACAGGGGGCGAAATCAGCCCCAGCATTTT	CASSQEPPDRGRNQPQHF
TRBV6-1	-	TRBJ2-7	-	TGTGCCAGCAGTGATCAGCTGCGGGGACCTACCGCCTACGAGCAGTACTTC	CASSDQLRGPTAYEQYF
TRBV5-1	-	TRBJ2-1	-	TGCGCCAGCGGCAATGTTCCCAGGGGTAGCAATGAGCAGTTCTTC	CASGNVPRGSNEQFF
TRBV28	few	TRBJ1-5	-	TGTGCCAGCAGTTTATTAGGCAGGCGTAGCAATCAGCCCCAGCATTTT	CASSLLGRRSNQPQHF
TRBV20-1	-	TRBJ1-2	TRBD1	TGCAGTGCTGACAGGGAGAGAGGCTACACCTTC	CSADRERGYTF
TRBV29-1	few	TRBJ2-7	-	TGCAGCGTCTTCAGGGACTCCCGGGACGAGCAGTACTTC	CSVFRDSRDEQYF
TRBV2	-	TRBJ2-5	TRBD2	TGTGCCAGCAGTGAAACCCTAGCGGGGGCGTGGGAGACCCAGTACTTC	CASSETLAGAWETQYF
TRBV7-2	-	TRBJ2-7	TRBD2	TGTGCCAGCAGCCTGATGGGACTAGCGGAACTCTCCTACGAGCAGTACTTC	CASSLMGLAELSYEQYF
TRBV6-5	-	TRBJ1-4	-	TGTGCCAGCAGTTGGGGAGCTGCAACTAATGAAAAACTGTTTTTT	CASSWGAATNEKLFF
TRBV28	-	TRBJ1-2	-	TGTGCCAGCAGTTTAAAAGCCTCGGGAGGGAGAGGCTACACCTTC	CASSLKASGGRGYTF
TRBV13	-	TRBJ2-7	-	TGTGCCAGCAGCTTGAGAAGACAGGTCGAAGGGTCCTACGAGCAGTACTTC	CASSLRRQVEGSYEQYF